Below are 21 T cell receptor beta chains sequenced from a single sample in a study of human T cells and chemical hapten exposure. The time point is: patch test 3, about 24 weeks after DPC sensitization. The sample's treatment: therapeutic diphenylcyclopropenone sensitization with weekly scalp DPC. The total RNA was obtained from whole blood that was not fractionated. MiXCR was run by TCRdb on the RACE reads, yielding one entry per CDR3 protein. The repertoire holds over 35,000 distinct CDR3 sequences, with approximately 12% as singletons. The sequencing here drew on whole blood, taken in connection with sensitization to the hapten diphenylcyclopropenone (DPC). Source of these receptors: a woman aged 40 to 49 with alopecia areata. Some clones in this sample may be carry-over from other donors' samples.

This clonotype was counted between two and nine times. V usage is TRBV29-1 and J usage is TRBJ2-7; the D is unclear. Germline V lookup: CDR1 SQVTM, CDR2 ANQGSEA. V shed 4 bases and J shed 2 bases, with 9 bases lying between them. The CDR3 is made up of 12 amino acids. The CDR3 is CSVVAGTYEQYF. The CDR3 DNA reads as TGCAGCGTTGTTGCAGGCACCTACGAGCAGTACTTC.

This clonotype was observed at least ten times. This chain uses TRBV18 with TRBJ1-2, with TRBD1 matching 9 bases. With 3 bases clipped from V and 8 bases from J, the junction kept 16 bases outside the gene matches. Germline values: CDR1 KGHSH, CDR2 LQKENI. The CDR3 spans 17 residues. For the CDR3, the DNA is TGTGCCAGCTCACCTACGAGGGGACAGGGATTATTGGACGGCTACACCTTC. This sequence encodes CASSPTRGQGLLDGYTF.

Many counts were recorded for this clonotype. The chain has TRBV7-9 and TRBJ2-7; unclear D gene. The length of the CDR3 is 12 residues. Trimming took off 2 bases at V and 7 bases at J, with 9 bases between the two ends. Germline-derived CDR1 and CDR2 are SEHNR and FQNEAQ (reference sequence). This CDR3 reads CASSLSSREQYF. The CDR3 DNA follows: TGTGCCAGCAGCTTAAGTTCACGGGAGCAGTACTTC.

This clonotype has a count of ten or more. V usage is TRBV5-6 and J usage is TRBJ2-1; D might be TRBD2 (6 bases). This CDR3 comprises 16 residues. V was trimmed by 4 bases and J by 9 bases, leaving 23 bases between them. The V gene's germline CDR1 is SGHDT and CDR2 YYEEEE. In DNA form, the CDR3 reads TGTGCCAGCAGCGCCCCTAGCGCGGGGCCCCAGGGTGAGCAGTTCTTC. Translation: CASSAPSAGPQGEQFF.

This sequence joins TRBV20-1 and TRBJ2-7; D is ambiguous. Germline lookup yields CDR1 DFQATT and CDR2 SNEGSKA (reference sequence). V dropped 3 bases and J dropped 4 bases, with 10 bases sitting between them. CDR3 length: 12 residues. CDR3 DNA sequence: TGCAGTGCTAGTAACCGTAAATACGAGCAGTACTTC. This codes for CSASNRKYEQYF.

The chain combines TRBV28 with TRBJ1-6; no definite D call. CDR3 length equals 14 residues. CDR1 and CDR2 (germline): MDHEN, SYDVKM. Between the trimmed V and J ends, which lost 3 bases and 6 bases, there was a span of 9 bases. CDR3 protein: CASSLEQINSPLHF. CDR3 DNA: TGTGCCAGCAGTTTGGAACAGATTAATTCACCCCTCCACTTT.

This clonotype has a count of ten or more. The chain joins TRBV18 to TRBJ1-1, with D tentatively TRBD1 (5 bases). Trimming removed 2 bases at V and 4 bases at J, with 17 bases between. This CDR3 region has 16 residues. Germline CDR1 reads KGHSH; CDR2 reads LQKENI. CDR3 region: CASSPGAGWMFTEAFF. The CDR3 DNA is TGTGCCAGCTCACCAGGAGCAGGGTGGATGTTCACTGAAGCTTTCTTT.

This clonotype was seen at least ten times. The gene calls are TRBV19 and TRBJ2-1, with a weak D call TRBD1 (6 bases). CDR1 is LNHDA, CDR2 SQIVND, per germline (reference sequence). V lost 4 bases and J lost 0, with 13 bases in between. The CDR3 is made up of 16 amino acids. CDR3 sequence: CASSNTGLPSYNEQFF. CDR3 DNA sequence: TGTGCCAGTAGTAACACAGGGCTCCCCTCCTACAATGAGCAGTTCTTC.

CDR3 in DNA: TGCGCCAGCAGCAACCTAGCGGGAGGAACCTACGAGCAGTACTTC. Translating gives CASSNLAGGTYEQYF. The J gene is TRBJ2-7, the V gene TRBV5-1; the match to TRBD2 covers 11 bases. With 4 bases clipped from V and 2 bases from J, the junction kept 5 bases outside the gene matches. Germline V gives CDR1 SGHRS, CDR2 YFSETQ. The CDR3 runs to 15 residues.

This clonotype came up many times. The gene calls are TRBV28 and TRBJ1-4; D is unresolved. This CDR3 has 11 amino acids. In germline, CDR1 is MDHEN, CDR2 SYDVKM. V lost 7 bases, J lost 8 bases, and 8 bases lay in between. The CDR3 spells CASTEGEKLFF. DNA for the CDR3: TGTGCCAGCACCGAGGGAGAAAAACTGTTTTTT.

CDR3 loop: CATGTGPNTGELFF. CDR3 sequence (DNA): TGTGCCACCGGGACAGGGCCGAACACCGGGGAGCTGTTTTTT. The chain couples TRBV10-3 to TRBJ2-2, with 9 bases that match TRBD1. This CDR3 spans 14 amino acids. J lost 0 bases, V lost 10 bases, and 3 bases had no gene match. The germline V gene has CDR1 ENHRY and CDR2 SYGVKD.

This chain links TRBV29-1 with TRBJ2-7; TRBD1 matches 9 bases. Germline assignment: CDR1 SQVTM and CDR2 ANQGSEA. Unmatched junction bases numbered 11, after V lost 7 bases and J lost 7 bases. This CDR3 contains 13 residues. The CDR3 sequence is CSALPDRGGEQYF. CDR3 DNA sequence: TGCAGCGCCCTTCCGGACAGGGGAGGGGAGCAGTACTTC.

This clonotype came up many times. The chain employs TRBV18 and TRBJ1-1; 10 bases are shared with TRBD1. The CDR3 runs 16 residues. With 3 bases clipped from V and 0 bases from J, the junction kept 4 bases outside the gene matches. CDR1 is KGHSH, CDR2 LQKENI, per germline. The CDR3 region is CASSPRQGALNTEAFF. The CDR3 DNA reads TGTGCCAGCTCACCTCGACAGGGGGCGTTGAACACTGAAGCTTTCTTT.

The sample holds a few counts of this clonotype. The chain has TRBV28 and TRBJ2-7, with 8 bases lining up with TRBD2. The ends lost 7 bases at V and 3 bases at J; junction bases unmatched: 11. Germline V lookup: CDR1 MDHEN, CDR2 SYDVKM. CDR3 length equals 15 residues. CDR3: CASTPRGGWGYEQYF. CDR3 sequence (DNA): TGTGCCAGCACCCCCCGGGGGGGCTGGGGCTACGAGCAGTACTTC.

This clonotype was seen many times. This chain uses TRBV10-3 with TRBJ1-5; possible D gene TRBD1, 6 bases. Per germline, CDR1 ENHRY and CDR2 SYGVKD. Deletions cut 8 bases from V and 2 bases from J, with 16 bases between. The CDR3 loop spans 15 amino acids. CDR3 loop: CAIGDKWGGNQPQHF. In nucleotides, the CDR3 is TGTGCCATCGGGGACAAATGGGGTGGCAATCAGCCCCAGCATTTT.

This clonotype turned up a few times. This sequence joins TRBV11-2 and TRBJ2-7; D is undetermined. CDR1 and CDR2 from the germline V gene are SGHAT and FQNNGV. The CDR3 covers 15 residues. Trimming removed 5 bases from V and 2 bases from J, with 16 bases in between. The CDR3 loop is CASSISPSPPYEQYF. The DNA for the CDR3 is TGTGCCAGCAGCATCTCCCCTTCGCCCCCCTACGAGCAGTACTTC.

This clonotype appeared a few times. As DNA, the CDR3 is TGTGCCAGCGGGCAACTCGATTCACCCCTCCACTTT. Translation: CASGQLDSPLHF. This chain connects TRBV28 to TRBJ1-6; D not resolved. Germline CDR1 reads MDHEN; CDR2 reads SYDVKM. V shed 8 bases and J shed 8 bases, with 10 bases lying between them. There are 12 residues in the CDR3.

The chain has TRBV29-1 and TRBJ2-5, with D possibly being TRBD1 (5 bases). The ends were cut back, 8 bases at V and 1 base at J, with 11 bases in the middle. Germline V gene lookup returns CDR1 SQVTM and CDR2 ANQGSEA. CDR3 length: 12 residues. This chain's CDR3 is CSSRAFQETQYF. CDR3 bases: TGCAGCAGCAGGGCATTCCAAGAGACCCAGTACTTC.

This clonotype was recorded many times. The J gene is TRBJ1-2, the V gene TRBV29-1; no clear D. Germline V gives CDR1 SQVTM, CDR2 ANQGSEA. CDR3 size: 11 residues. Trimming cost V 7 bases and J 5 bases, with 11 bases left between them. The CDR3 DNA reads TGCAGCGCATCCGAAGGTTATGGCTACACCTTC. This sequence encodes CSASEGYGYTF.

This clonotype came up many times. This sequence joins TRBV4-1 and TRBJ2-1; 12 bases agree with TRBD2. Germline assignment: CDR1 MGHRA and CDR2 YSYEKL. The CDR3 loop spans 17 amino acids. The trim removed 4 bases at V and 0 bases at J, leaving 4 bases unmatched. The CDR3 loop is CASSLLAGGISYNEQFF. The CDR3 DNA reads TGCGCCAGCAGCCTTCTAGCGGGAGGGATCTCCTACAATGAGCAGTTCTTC.

This clonotype appeared a few times. Written as DNA, the CDR3 is TGTGCCAGCAGGGGAGGGGTTTATCAGCCCCAGCATTTT. Amino acids: CASRGGVYQPQHF. The chain is built from TRBV28 and TRBJ1-5; D might be TRBD1 (5 bases). V was shortened by 6 bases and J by 5 bases, with 11 bases between the two germline ends. Per germline, CDR1 MDHEN and CDR2 SYDVKM. CDR3 length: 13 residues.